Shown below are 4 T cell receptor beta chains from a single sample sequenced in a study of T cells in localized non-small cell lung cancer. TCRdb's table, derived via immunoSEQ multiplex PCR, lists solely in-frame clones and lacks some. The table includes about 20,000 clones, 75% to 85% detected once. The source material was peripheral blood, sampled before any cancer treatment. These receptors were taken from a man aged 35 to 69 with stage I lung adenocarcinoma.

The chain recombines TRBV28 with TRBJ1-6, with a possible D match to TRBD1 (5 bases). Germline V gene data show CDR1 as MDHEN and CDR2 as SYDVKM. V was trimmed by 3 bases and J by 7 bases, leaving 10 bases between them. The CDR3 contains 14 residues. For the CDR3, the DNA is TGTGCCAGCAGTTTCCCTCAGGGAAATTCACCCCTCCACTTT. Residues: CASSFPQGNSPLHF.

This clone was observed a single time. The V and J genes are TRBV5-4 and TRBJ2-1; the D is unclear. This CDR3 has 15 amino acids. Germline loops: CDR1 SGHNT, CDR2 YYREEE (reference sequence). V was pared by 0 bases and J by 1 base, with 8 bases between. The CDR3 DNA sequence: TGTGCCAGCAGCTTGGACCCGGAGTCCTACAATGAGCAGTTCTTC. Translated, it gives CASSLDPESYNEQFF.

This rearrangement joins TRBV4-3 to TRBJ1-4; D may be TRBD1 (5 bases). V was cut by 3 bases and J by 3 bases, with 11 bases left in between. This CDR3 spans 15 amino acids. The germline V gene encodes CDR1 LGHNA and CDR2 YSLEER. The CDR3 DNA sequence: TGCGCCAGCAGCCAGGCGGACATCCCTAATGAAAAACTGTTTTTT. Translated: CASSQADIPNEKLFF.

This chain uses TRBV4-2 with TRBJ2-5; TRBD1 or TRBD2 may be the D gene (5 bases each). The CDR3 consists of 15 residues. Trimming took off 0 bases at V and 5 bases at J, with 13 bases between the two ends. Per germline, CDR1 LGHNA and CDR2 YNFKEQ. CDR3 loop: CASSQERGARETQYF. CDR3 bases: TGTGCCAGCAGCCAAGAACGAGGGGCTAGGGAGACCCAGTACTTC.